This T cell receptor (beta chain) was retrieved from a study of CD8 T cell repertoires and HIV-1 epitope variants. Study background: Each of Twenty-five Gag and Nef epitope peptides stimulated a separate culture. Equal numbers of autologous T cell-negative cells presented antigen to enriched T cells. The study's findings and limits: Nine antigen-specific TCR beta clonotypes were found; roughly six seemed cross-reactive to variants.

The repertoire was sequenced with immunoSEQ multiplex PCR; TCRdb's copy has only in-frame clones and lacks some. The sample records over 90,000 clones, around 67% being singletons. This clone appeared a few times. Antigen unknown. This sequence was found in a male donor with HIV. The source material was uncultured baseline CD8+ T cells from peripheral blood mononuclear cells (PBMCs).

The CDR3 DNA reads as TGTGCCAGCAGCGGTCAGAGTGCCGATAATTCACCCCTCCACTTT. Amino acid sequence: CASSGQSADNSPLHF. This rearrangement joins TRBV7-9 to TRBJ1-6; D is unclear. The CDR3 runs to 15 residues. CDR1 and CDR2 (germline): SEHNR, FQNEAQ (reference sequence). Trimming stripped 5 bases from V and 5 bases from J, with 13 bases between.